This is a list of T cell receptor beta chains from one sample in a study of blood T cell repertoires in COVID-19. Assay: immunoSEQ multiplex PCR; the TCRdb copy retains only in-frame clones and omits some. Of 90,000 to 150,000 clones listed, about four fifths were seen once; the top ten hold 8% to 13%. The specimen sequenced was peripheral blood. The receptors originated from a human donor in a cohort sampled during active COVID-19. CDR3s include the opening cysteine and the closing phenylalanine or tryptophan. The D gene is left open where the match is weak. Not all rows give a size; the values are once, few, many and, for expanded clones, a class.

size: .; J: TRBJ1-1; V: TRBV4-1; D: TRBD1; DNA: TGCGCCAGCAGCCAAGAGAGTAGACAGGGGTGGAGGCGCACTGAAGCTTTCTTT; CDR3: CASSQESRQGWRRTEAFF
size: few; J: TRBJ2-3; V: TRBV7-3; D: .; DNA: TGTGCCAGCAGCCTATCCGGGGTGGGTATGGATACGCAGTATTTT; CDR3: CASSLSGVGMDTQYF
size: .; J: TRBJ2-7; V: TRBV12-3/TRBV12-4; D: .; DNA: TGTGCCAGCAGTTTAACCACGGTTTCCGAGCAGTACTTC; CDR3: CASSLTTVSEQYF
size: .; J: TRBJ1-1; V: TRBV5-4; D: .; DNA: TGTGCCAGCAGCTTGGCAATGGAGGGGATGGCTTTCTTT; CDR3: CASSLAMEGMAFF
size: .; J: TRBJ1-1; V: TRBV6-5; D: TRBD1; DNA: TGTGCCAGCATGACAGGGGAGGTGAACACTGAAGCTTTCTTT; CDR3: CASMTGEVNTEAFF
size: .; J: TRBJ2-2; V: TRBV3-1/TRBV3-2; D: TRBD1; DNA: TGTGCCAGCAGTCGCAGACCGGGACAGAAAAACACCGGGGAGCTGTTTTTT; CDR3: CASSRRPGQKNTGELFF
size: .; J: TRBJ2-7; V: TRBV10-3; D: .; DNA: TGTGCCATCAACCTAGGTCGGGACAACAGCGAGCAGTACTTC; CDR3: CAINLGRDNSEQYF
size: .; J: TRBJ1-2; V: TRBV3-1/TRBV3-2; D: .; DNA: TGTGCCAGCAGCCAAGGGGTAGGGGATAACTATGGCTACACCTTC; CDR3: CASSQGVGDNYGYTF
size: .; J: TRBJ2-5; V: TRBV18; D: .; DNA: TGTGCCAGCTCACCTTCCCCAGGGGCGGGAGAGACCCAGTACTTC; CDR3: CASSPSPGAGETQYF
size: .; J: TRBJ2-6; V: TRBV7-9; D: .; DNA: TGTGCCAGCAGCGAAGATTTCCAGTCTGGGGCCAACGTCCTGACTTTC; CDR3: CASSEDFQSGANVLTF
size: .; J: TRBJ2-6; V: TRBV6-2/TRBV6-3; D: .; DNA: TGTGCCAGCAGCCTTACTAGGACGGGGGCCAACGTCCTGACTTTC; CDR3: CASSLTRTGANVLTF
size: .; J: TRBJ1-2; V: TRBV6-5; D: TRBD1; DNA: TGTGCCAGCAGCAAGGACAGGGCCAACTATGGCTACACCTTC; CDR3: CASSKDRANYGYTF
size: .; J: TRBJ2-7; V: TRBV28; D: TRBD1; DNA: TGTGCCAGCAGCGCCGGGACAGGGTCTTACGAGCAGTACTTC; CDR3: CASSAGTGSYEQYF
size: .; J: TRBJ1-1; V: TRBV4-3; D: .; DNA: TGCGCCAGCAGCCAAGACACAGCTTACAGGAACACTGAAGCTTTCTTT; CDR3: CASSQDTAYRNTEAFF
size: .; J: TRBJ2-7; V: TRBV6-2/TRBV6-3; D: .; DNA: TGTGCCAGCAGCCGGCCCCGACTAGAGCAGTACTTC; CDR3: CASSRPRLEQYF